This T cell receptor (beta chain) was sequenced for a study of graft-versus-host responses after intestinal transplantation. Study-wide context: Recipients across the board were started on anti-thymocyte globulin induction, then kept on tacrolimus and steroids for about three years. Study-wide results and limits: Early post-transplant HvG declines showed an association with peak circulating GvH clone levels. Graft-donor T cell macrochimerism in patients accompanied high graft-versus-host to host-versus-graft clonal ratios in allografts. Ileal or blood samples showed some GvH clones first, and such clones were also found in recipient marrow.

As for this clone: What it binds is unknown.

Germline values: CDR1 MDHEN, CDR2 SYDVKM. This CDR3 has 15 amino acids. Trimming removed 3 bases at V and 2 bases at J, with 13 bases between. Using immunoSEQ multiplex PCR, the repertoire was profiled, and TCRdb retains in-frame clones only, with some absent. The table shows about 78,000 clones, with roughly 87% occurring only once. The starting material was unstimulated CD8+ T cells sorted from spleen or lymph node cells, obtained before transplant. The receptor was derived from a human donor who was the organ donor for an intestinal transplant. The chain is built from TRBV28 and TRBJ1-2, with a weak D call TRBD1 (6 bases). The CDR3 sequence: CASSFLDSRNYGYTF. The CDR3 DNA reads TGTGCCAGCAGTTTTTTGGACAGTAGAAACTATGGCTACACCTTC.